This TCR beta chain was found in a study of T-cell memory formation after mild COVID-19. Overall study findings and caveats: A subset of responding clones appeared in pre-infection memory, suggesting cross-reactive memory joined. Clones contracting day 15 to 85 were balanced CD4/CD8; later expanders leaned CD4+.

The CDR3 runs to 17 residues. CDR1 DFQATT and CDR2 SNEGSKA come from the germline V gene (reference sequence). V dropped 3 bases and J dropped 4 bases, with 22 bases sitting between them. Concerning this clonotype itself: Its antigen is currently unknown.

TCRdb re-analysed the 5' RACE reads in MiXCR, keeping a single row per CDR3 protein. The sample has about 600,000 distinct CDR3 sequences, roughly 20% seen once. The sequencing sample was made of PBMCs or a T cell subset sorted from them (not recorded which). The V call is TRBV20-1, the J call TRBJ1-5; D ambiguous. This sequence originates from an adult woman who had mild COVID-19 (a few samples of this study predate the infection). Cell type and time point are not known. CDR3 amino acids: CSARISTSTSGNQPQHF. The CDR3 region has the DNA TGCAGTGCTAGGATCTCGACATCGACCAGTGGTAATCAGCCCCAGCATTTT.